The next 28 T cell receptor beta chains were all read from a single sample in a study of T cell responses to AZD1222 COVID-19 vaccine. Method: immunoSEQ multiplex PCR; TCRdb's copy keeps in-frame clones and lacks some. This sample has roughly 120,000 clones; approximately 90% occur once, and the top ten carry approximately 17%. The sequenced sample was peripheral blood, obtained on day 0 of AZD1222 vaccination. The source of these receptors is an adult in good health.

The genes are TRBV5-6 and TRBJ1-2, with TRBD1 matching over 7 bases. J lost 0 bases, V lost 0 bases, and 5 bases had no gene match. The CDR3 is made up of 16 amino acids. In germline, CDR1 is SGHDT, CDR2 YYEEEE. CDR3 sequence (DNA): TGTGCCAGCAGCTTGGGACGACAGGGCACTAACTATGGCTACACCTTC. Protein sequence: CASSLGRQGTNYGYTF. Filled out from reference TRBV5-6 and TRBJ1-2, the complete variable domain reads DAGVTQSPTHLIKTRGQQVTLRCSPKSGHDTVSWYQQALGQGPQFIFQYYEEEERQRGNFPDRFSGHQFPNYSSELNVNALLLGDSALYLCASSLGRQGTNYGYTFGSGTRLTVV.

The genes are TRBV28 and TRBJ1-2, with 12 bases fitting TRBD1. The V segment lost 6 bases and the J segment 8 bases; nucleotides outside the gene matches: 7. CDR3 length: 14 residues. From germline, CDR1 is MDHEN and CDR2 SYDVKM. This CDR3 is CASSPGQGARGYTF. Written as DNA, the CDR3 is TGTGCCAGCAGCCCGGGACAGGGGGCGAGAGGCTACACCTTC.

The chain couples TRBV3-1 (or the pseudogene TRBV3-2) to TRBJ2-7; D assignment may be TRBD1 or TRBD2 (5 bases each). The CDR3 is made up of 13 amino acids. In germline, CDR1 is LGHDT, CDR2 YNNKEL (reference sequence). V was pared by 2 bases and J by 11 bases, with 16 bases between. The CDR3 loop reads CASSQPGARRKYF. As DNA, the CDR3 is TGTGCCAGCAGCCAACCCGGGGCGAGGAGAAAGTACTTC.

This chain connects TRBV28 to TRBJ1-5; D is perhaps TRBD1 (6 bases). This CDR3 comprises 14 residues. Trimming pared 8 bases from V and 2 bases from J, leaving 13 bases between. Germline V lookup: CDR1 MDHEN, CDR2 SYDVKM. The CDR3 DNA follows: TGTGCCAGCGCAGGGGATGGTGGCAATCAGCCCCAGCATTTT. Protein sequence: CASAGDGGNQPQHF.

The chain joins TRBV6-5 to TRBJ1-4; D not certain. Germline V gene data show CDR1 as MNHEY and CDR2 as SVGAGI. The V and J ends lost 5 bases and 0 bases respectively, with 4 bases between them. The CDR3 consists of 13 residues. The chain's CDR3 is CASSRTTNEKLFF. The CDR3 DNA is TGTGCCAGCAGTCGTACAACTAATGAAAAACTGTTTTTT.

This rearrangement joins TRBV19 to TRBJ1-4; TRBD1 might be the D (5 bases). This CDR3 is built from 14 residues. Germline-derived CDR1 and CDR2 are LNHDA and SQIVND (reference sequence). V lost 3 bases to trimming and J lost 3 bases, with 8 bases between them. CDR3 sequence (DNA): TGTGCCAGTAGTATCGGGGGATCTAATGAAAAACTGTTTTTT. It is translated as CASSIGGSNEKLFF.

This clone has only a few counts. The chain is built from TRBV9 and TRBJ1-3; D is unresolved. Germline assignment: CDR1 SGDLS and CDR2 YYNGEE. Trimming cost V 2 bases and J 3 bases, with 12 bases left between them. The CDR3 covers 15 residues. Written as DNA, the CDR3 is TGTGCCAGCAGCGTCTCGGACCAAATTGGAAACACCATATATTTT. It encodes CASSVSDQIGNTIYF.

This clone was counted only a few times. The chain couples TRBV5-8 to TRBJ1-2; weak D call: TRBD1 (6 bases). Trimming stripped 4 bases from V and 2 bases from J, with 18 bases between. There are 16 residues in the CDR3. Germline loops: CDR1 SGHTS, CDR2 YDEGEE. Written as DNA, the CDR3 is TGTGCCAGCAGCCCAGGTCAGGGGCGCGGCAACTATGGCTACACCTTC. Residues: CASSPGQGRGNYGYTF.

The chain employs TRBV9 and TRBJ1-4, with D possibly being TRBD1 (5 bases). CDR1 SGDLS and CDR2 YYNGEE come from the germline V gene. Trimming shortened V by 3 bases and J by 0 bases, and 12 bases separated the two germline ends. CDR3 length: 16 amino acids. CDR3 in amino acids: CASSALGGATNEKLFF. In DNA, the CDR3 is TGTGCCAGCAGCGCCCTGGGGGGAGCAACTAATGAAAAACTGTTTTTT. Variable domain in full (rest from reference TRBV9 and TRBJ1-4): DSGVTQTPKHLITATGQRVTLRCSPRSGDLSVYWYQQSLDQGLQFLIQYYNGEERAKGNILERFSAQQFPDLHSELNLSSLELGDSALYFCASSALGGATNEKLFFGSGTQLSVL.

This chain links TRBV5-6 with TRBJ1-2; the D gene is possibly TRBD1 (6 bases). V lost 0 bases and J 4 bases, leaving 13 bases between the germline ends. Germline loops: CDR1 SGHDT, CDR2 YYEEEE. The CDR3 sequence is 15 residues long. Here the CDR3 DNA reads TGTGCCAGCAGCTTGGTAGGGCCGGGGGCCTATGGCTACACCTTC. Its protein product is CASSLVGPGAYGYTF.

The rearrangement joins TRBV7-2 to TRBJ1-3; 8 bases are a match to TRBD1. The CDR3 totals 15 residues. Looked up from germline, CDR1 is SGHTA and CDR2 is FQGNSA. After removal of 1 base from V and 4 bases from J, the junction contained 3 bases not matched to a gene. CDR3 DNA sequence: TGTGCCAGCAGCTTAGGGACAGGGTACGGAAACACCATATATTTT. Amino acids: CASSLGTGYGNTIYF.

The chain couples TRBV19 to TRBJ2-5; 9 bases match TRBD1. V shed 9 bases and J 5 bases; nucleotides not matched to a gene: 13. CDR1 is LNHDA and CDR2 is SQIVND in the germline V gene (reference sequence). CDR3 length: 15 amino acids. This CDR3 reads CASRGQGGFGETQYF. CDR3 nucleotides: TGTGCCAGCCGGGGACAGGGAGGTTTTGGGGAGACCCAGTACTTC.

V is TRBV7-9 and J is TRBJ1-1; D perhaps matches TRBD1 (5 bases). The CDR3 extends over 14 amino acids. V was pared by 5 bases and J by 3 bases, with 13 bases between. Germline CDR1 and CDR2: SEHNR and FQNEAQ (reference sequence). CDR3 sequence: CASSPNTGDTEAFF. DNA for the CDR3: TGTGCCAGCAGCCCTAATACGGGGGACACTGAAGCTTTCTTT. Full variable domain (missing parts from reference TRBV7-9 and TRBJ1-1): DTGVSQNPRHKITKRGQNVTFRCDPISEHNRLYWYRQTLGQGPEFLTYFQNEAQLEKSRLLSDRFSAERPKGSFSTLEIQRTEQGDSAMYLCASSPNTGDTEAFFGQGTRLTVV.

The rearrangement uses TRBV5-4 and TRBJ1-3; D is uncertain. Per germline, CDR1 SGHNT and CDR2 YYREEE (reference sequence). This CDR3 comprises 16 residues. Between the trimmed V and J ends, which lost 2 bases and 0 bases, there was a span of 12 bases. Written as DNA, the CDR3 is TGTGCCAGCAGCTTATGGACGGAGAGCTCTGGAAACACCATATATTTT. Protein sequence: CASSLWTESSGNTIYF. Variable domain in full (rest from reference TRBV5-4 and TRBJ1-3): ETGVTQSPTHLIKTRGQQVTLRCSSQSGHNTVSWYQQALGQGPQFIFQYYREEENGRGNFPPRFSGLQFPNYSSELNVNALELDDSALYLCASSLWTESSGNTIYFGEGSWLTVV.

Turning to this clone: An end of the junction does not agree with germline; a read error may underlie this. The genes are TRBV9 and TRBJ2-7; D is possibly TRBD1 (5 bases). This CDR3 is 13 amino acids long. Per the germline V gene, CDR1 is SGDLS and CDR2 is YYNGEE. The CDR3: CASSVRVSSEQYF. In DNA, the CDR3 is TGTGCCAGCAGCGTCAGGGTATCCTCCGAGCAGTACTTC. Full variable domain (missing parts from reference TRBV9 and TRBJ2-7): DSGVTQTPKHLITATGQRVTLRCSPRSGDLSVYWYQQSLDQGLQFLIQYYNGEERAKGNILERFSAQQFPDLHSELNLSSLELGDSALYFCASSVRVSSEQYFGPGTRLTVT.

CDR3 sequence: CSAGSSNYGYTF. CDR3 sequence (DNA): TGCAGCGCCGGCAGCTCCAACTATGGCTACACCTTC. The chain combines TRBV29-1 with TRBJ1-2; D unclear. V lost 7 bases, J lost 2 bases, and 11 bases lay in between. The CDR3 totals 12 residues. Germline V lookup: CDR1 SQVTM, CDR2 ANQGSEA.

This chain uses TRBV19 with TRBJ2-2, with 7 bases fitting TRBD2. There are 16 residues in the CDR3. J was trimmed by 7 bases and V by 4 bases; bases with no gene match: 12. Germline CDR1 reads LNHDA; CDR2 reads SQIVND (reference sequence). The CDR3 region has the DNA TGTGCCAGTAGTAGAACAGGCCCGGGGGGTGGCGGGGAGCTGTTTTTT. Translated, it gives CASSRTGPGGGGELFF.

The V call is TRBV24-1, the J call TRBJ1-5, with a tentative D call TRBD1 (5 bases). The length of the CDR3 is 14 residues. Looked up from germline, CDR1 is KGHDR and CDR2 is SFDVKD. The germline V and J ends were trimmed by 3 bases and 4 bases, with 9 bases remaining between them. CDR3 sequence reads: CATSDPGPNQPQHF. The CDR3 nucleotides read TGTGCCACCAGTGATCCGGGGCCAAATCAGCCCCAGCATTTT.

This chain joins TRBV6-5 and TRBJ2-7, with D tentatively TRBD1 (5 bases). The V end was cut by 0 bases, the J end by 5 bases, with 14 bases between. This CDR3 contains 15 residues. The V gene's germline CDR1 is MNHEY and CDR2 SVGAGI. The CDR3 region is CASSYSRLGLNEQYV. CDR3 coding DNA: TGTGCCAGCAGTTACTCGAGACTGGGGCTGAACGAGCAGTACGTC.

The count of this clone is one. The J gene is TRBJ1-1, the V gene TRBV19; possible D gene TRBD1, 5 bases. Germline CDR1 LNHDA, CDR2 SQIVND (reference sequence). The CDR3 has 16 amino acids. Trimming cost V 7 bases and J 0 bases, with 18 bases left between them. The CDR3 region is CASMESRGLLNTEAFF. CDR3 in DNA: TGTGCCAGTATGGAATCCCGGGGACTCTTGAACACTGAAGCTTTCTTT.

This clone has only one observation. This chain connects TRBV9 to TRBJ2-7, with 7 nucleotides matching TRBD2. Germline V gene data show CDR1 as SGDLS and CDR2 as YYNGEE. The trim removed 4 bases at V and 0 bases at J, leaving 4 bases unmatched. The CDR3 runs 14 residues. CDR3 sequence: CASSPRGDSYEQYF. The CDR3 DNA reads TGTGCCAGCAGCCCTCGGGGGGACTCCTACGAGCAGTACTTC. The whole variable domain, remainder taken from reference TRBV9 and TRBJ2-7, is DSGVTQTPKHLITATGQRVTLRCSPRSGDLSVYWYQQSLDQGLQFLIQYYNGEERAKGNILERFSAQQFPDLHSELNLSSLELGDSALYFCASSPRGDSYEQYFGPGTRLTVT.

The V call is TRBV5-4, the J call TRBJ2-3, with TRBD1 as a possible D gene (6 bases). Trimming cost V 4 bases and J 9 bases, with 12 bases left between them. Germline V CDR1 and CDR2: SGHNT, YYREEE (reference sequence). The CDR3 length is 12 residues. Here the CDR3 DNA reads TGTGCCAGCAGCCTAGACCAGGGGACGCAGTATTTT. As protein: CASSLDQGTQYF.

The chain couples TRBV5-4 to TRBJ1-2, with 7 bases lining up with TRBD1. The junction had 2 bases not matched to a gene; V was cut back by 3 bases and J by 0 bases. The CDR3 runs 14 residues. Germline CDR1 is SGHNT and CDR2 is YYREEE (reference sequence). The CDR3: CASSWDRANYGYTF. The CDR3 nucleotides read TGTGCCAGCAGCTGGGACAGAGCTAACTATGGCTACACCTTC.

The CDR3 nucleotides are TGTGCCAGCAGTTACAGTCAGAGAAACACTGAAGCTTTCTTT. It encodes CASSYSQRNTEAFF. This chain links TRBV6-2 or TRBV6-3 with TRBJ1-1, with D unresolved. The CDR3 totals 14 residues. CDR1 is MNHEY and CDR2 is SVGEGT in the germline V gene. V was trimmed by 2 bases and J by 2 bases, leaving 9 bases between them.

The V call is TRBV5-1, the J call TRBJ2-2; either TRBD1 or TRBD2 may supply D (6 bases each). This CDR3 has 15 amino acids. The germline V gene encodes CDR1 SGHRS and CDR2 YFSETQ. The V and J ends lost 3 bases and 3 bases respectively, with 12 bases between them. This chain's CDR3 is CASSSGAGYTGELFF. In DNA form, the CDR3 reads TGCGCCAGCAGCTCGGGGGCAGGGTACACCGGGGAGCTGTTTTTT. The whole variable domain, filled in from reference TRBV5-1 and TRBJ2-2, reads KAGVTQTPRYLIKTRGQQVTLSCSPISGHRSVSWYQQTPGQGLQFLFEYFSETQRNKGNFPGRFSGRQFSNSRSEMNVSTLELGDSALYLCASSSGAGYTGELFFGEGSRLTVL.

The CDR3 region is CATSRETGVVEKLFF. CDR3 DNA: TGTGCCACCAGCAGAGAGACAGGGGTGGTTGAAAAACTGTTTTTT. The J gene is TRBJ1-4, the V gene TRBV15; TRBD1 matches at 8 bases. V lost 0 bases and J lost 7; bases outside the gene matches: 4. Germline CDR1 and CDR2: LNHNV and YYDKDF (reference sequence). The CDR3 covers 15 residues.

The chain combines TRBV6-5 with TRBJ1-1; the D is unclear. Between the trimmed V and J ends, which lost 0 bases and 8 bases, there was a span of 10 bases. Germline assignment: CDR1 MNHEY and CDR2 SVGAGI. This CDR3 region has 13 residues. The CDR3 loop is CASSYSIGAEAFF. The CDR3 DNA reads TGTGCCAGCAGTTACTCAATCGGCGCGGAAGCTTTCTTT.

The chain uses TRBV30 and TRBJ1-5; 9 positions agree with TRBD1. The J segment lost 2 bases and the V segment lost 2 bases, leaving 10 bases of the junction unmatched. Germline-derived CDR1 and CDR2 are GTSNPN and SVGIG (reference sequence). This CDR3 is 17 amino acids long. The CDR3 DNA follows: TGTGCCTGGAGTAAAACAGGGGGCGGGTTAGGCAATCAGCCCCAGCATTTT. Amino acid sequence: CAWSKTGGGLGNQPQHF. The whole variable domain, filled in from reference TRBV30 and TRBJ1-5, reads SQTIHQWPATLVQPVGSPLSLECTVEGTSNPNLYWYRQAAGRGLQLLFYSVGIGQISSEVPQNLSASRPQDRQFILSSKKLLLSDSGFYLCAWSKTGGGLGNQPQHFGDGTRLSIL.